These T cell receptor beta chains were read from a single sample in a study of cytomegalovirus exposure and HLA in healthy donors. This table comes from immunoSEQ multiplex PCR, and its TCRdb copy is limited to in-frame clones, with some not included. The table shows roughly 61,000 clones, with about 84% occurring only once. The sequenced sample consisted of PBMCs. These receptor sequences come from a male donor in good health and CMV-seronegative. The CDR3 runs from the conserved cysteine through the conserved F or W. Each record gives: D gene, J gene, V gene, clone size, CDR3 DNA, CDR3 protein. D genes are given only for firm matches. Size values are once, few and many counts, or a class for expanded clones, and some rows have none.

>NA|TRBJ2-7|TRBV2|NA
TGTGCCAGCAGTGAAAGTTTCGGGGGGCTGAACGAGCAGTACTTC
CASSESFGGLNEQYF
>NA|TRBJ1-2|TRBV30|NA
TGTGCCTGGAGTGTACTCCCCGGGTCTGGCTACACCTTC
CAWSVLPGSGYTF
>NA|TRBJ1-2|TRBV9|NA
TGTGCCAGCAGCCCACGACAGGACGTCTATGGCTACACCTTC
CASSPRQDVYGYTF
>TRBD1|TRBJ1-1|TRBV29-1|NA
TGCAGCGTTATGACAGGGGGGGACACTGAAGCTTTCTTT
CSVMTGGDTEAFF
>NA|TRBJ2-3|TRBV4-1|NA
TGCGCCAGCAGCCAAGTCCTAGCGACCACAGATACGCAGTATTTT
CASSQVLATTDTQYF
>TRBD2|TRBJ2-2|TRBV5-1|NA
TGCGCCAGCAGCTTGGCGGGGACTAGCTCTAACACCGGGGAGCTGTTTTTT
CASSLAGTSSNTGELFF
>NA|TRBJ2-5|TRBV7-9|NA
TGTGCCAGCAGCCCCATCCAGAGGGAGACCCAGTACTTC
CASSPIQRETQYF
>TRBD2|TRBJ2-5|TRBV30|NA
TGTGCCTGGAGGGGGGCCGGGCGGGGGGGCCCGGAGACCCAGTACTTC
CAWRGAGRGGPETQYF
>NA|TRBJ2-3|TRBV18|NA
TGTGCCAGCTCACCACCTGGAGTGGCAGATACGCAGTATTTT
CASSPPGVADTQYF
>TRBD2|TRBJ2-3|TRBV15|NA
TGTGCCACCAGCAGGACTAGCGGGGGGCGTCCTGCGCAGTATTTT
CATSRTSGGRPAQYF
>NA|TRBJ1-1|TRBV7-8|NA
TGTGCCAGCAGCTTCTCGACTCGGTTGTACCCAGAAGCTTTCTTT
CASSFSTRLYPEAFF
>TRBD1|TRBJ2-2|TRBV10-3|NA
TGTGCCATCAGTAAGCAAGGGACAGGGAACACCGGGGAGCTGTTTTTT
CAISKQGTGNTGELFF
>NA|TRBJ2-2|TRBV9|once
TGTGCCAGCAGCCCTCAAACCCCCCAGACAGGCGGGGAGCTGTTTTTT
CASSPQTPQTGGELFF
>TRBD1|TRBJ1-1|TRBV30|once
TGTGCCTGGAGTTCGATTACCAGGGGGCACACTGAAGCTTTCTTT
CAWSSITRGHTEAFF
>TRBD1|TRBJ2-1|TRBV7-2|NA
TGTGCCAGCAGCCGTCCAGGGACAGGCAGCTCCTACAATGAGCAGTTCTTC
CASSRPGTGSSYNEQFF
>NA|TRBJ1-6|TRBV7-2|NA
TGTGCCAGCAGCTTATTCGGGGATCCGAGGAATTCACCCCTCCACTTT
CASSLFGDPRNSPLHF
>NA|TRBJ2-7|TRBV7-9|once
TGTGCCAGCAGTTCCCCGGGACACCCCTACGAGCAGTACTTC
CASSSPGHPYEQYF
>NA|TRBJ1-1|TRBV7-9|NA
TGTGCCAGCAGCTTAGTGGAGTCGGAGGCTTTCTTT
CASSLVESEAFF
>NA|TRBJ2-7|TRBV29-1|few
TGCAGCGCGCGGCGTGGGTCCTACGAGCAGTACTTC
CSARRGSYEQYF
>NA|TRBJ2-7|TRBV10-3|NA
TGTGCCATCAGTGAGTCTGGGGGCCCCTACGAGCAGTACTTC
CAISESGGPYEQYF